These T cell receptor beta chains were read from a single sample in a study of blood T cell repertoires in COVID-19. Sequencing used immunoSEQ multiplex PCR; TCRdb keeps in-frame clones, though not all of them. The table includes some 300,000 clones, approximately 90% detected once. The sequencing input was PBMCs or T cells enriched from blood (not recorded which). The receptors stem from a man aged 30 to 45 who had recovered from COVID-19. Both conserved end residues are part of each CDR3. A D gene is named only where the DNA matches it firmly. Rows may omit the clone size; those that give it use once, few, many or a size class.

j_gene	v_gene	abundance	d_gene	CDR3nt	CDR3aa
TRBJ1-2	TRBV2	.	TRBD1	TGTGCCAGCAGTGGGGACAGTCTGAACTATGGCTACACCTTC	CASSGDSLNYGYTF
TRBJ1-1	TRBV29-1	.	.	TGCAGCGTTGAAATGAGGGGGAAGCATCCTGAAGCTTTCTTT	CSVEMRGKHPEAFF
TRBJ2-2	TRBV3-1/TRBV3-2	.	TRBD1	TGTGCCAGCAGCCTCGGGACAGTTTACACCGGGGAGCTGTTTTTT	CASSLGTVYTGELFF
TRBJ2-3	TRBV13	.	TRBD2	TGTGCCAGCCAAAGACTAGCGGGGGGCCGGGGGACAGATACGCAGTATTTT	CASQRLAGGRGTDTQYF
TRBJ1-5	TRBV3-1/TRBV3-2	.	.	TGTGCCAGCAGCCAAGAAGCCGGTCAGCCCCAGCATTTT	CASSQEAGQPQHF
TRBJ2-3	TRBV19	once	TRBD2	TGTGCCGCGGGGGAATTTACAGATACGCAGTATTTT	CAAGEFTDTQYF
TRBJ1-4	TRBV6-5	.	.	TGTGCCAGCAGACAGAACCCTCACGAAAAACTGTTTTTT	CASRQNPHEKLFF
TRBJ2-7	TRBV9	.	TRBD1	TGTGCCAGCAGCCCACGGACAGGGTGGAGCTCCTACGAGCAGTACTTC	CASSPRTGWSSYEQYF
TRBJ2-1	TRBV10-2	.	TRBD2	TGCGCCAGCAGTCTAGCGGGGGGGGGTTACAATGAGCAGTTCTTC	CASSLAGGGYNEQFF
TRBJ1-2	TRBV6-6	.	.	TGTGCCAGCAGTTACTCGGAGGCTGGCTATGGCTACACCTTC	CASSYSEAGYGYTF
TRBJ1-3	TRBV19	few	.	TGTGCCAGTAGTCCCCCTACAGGGACCGACTCTGGAAACACCATATATTTT	CASSPPTGTDSGNTIYF
TRBJ1-1	TRBV18	.	.	TGTGCCAGCTCACCGCAGCAGGGGAACACTGAAGCTTTCTTT	CASSPQQGNTEAFF
TRBJ2-4	TRBV30	.	TRBD1	TGTGCCTGGAGTGGGACAGGGATCGGCTTTGACATTCAGTACTTC	CAWSGTGIGFDIQYF
TRBJ1-2	TRBV29-1	.	TRBD1	TGCAGCGTTGAAGATGGGACAGGGTACTATGGCTACACCTTC	CSVEDGTGYYGYTF
TRBJ1-5	TRBV5-6	.	.	TGTGCCAGCAGCCCGGGTCCCCGCAGCAATCAGCCCCAGCATTTT	CASSPGPRSNQPQHF
TRBJ2-4	TRBV27	few	TRBD2	TGTGCCAGCAGTTTATGGGGGGGGGATGGCAAAAACATTCAGTACTTC	CASSLWGGDGKNIQYF
TRBJ1-1	TRBV7-2	.	.	TGTGCCAGCAGCGCCTTGACAGCCGTGAACACTGAAGCTTTCTTT	CASSALTAVNTEAFF
TRBJ1-3	TRBV5-1	.	.	TGCGCCAGCAGCTTGGACCCGAGAGGAAACACCATATATTTT	CASSLDPRGNTIYF
TRBJ1-1	TRBV9	once	.	TGTGCCAGCAGTGATGACAGACAGAACACTGAAGCTTTCTTT	CASSDDRQNTEAFF
TRBJ2-2	TRBV9	.	.	TGTGCCAGCAGCGTAGGCAGTATCACCGGGGAGCTGTTTTTT	CASSVGSITGELFF
TRBJ1-2	TRBV7-2	.	.	TGTGCCAGCAGGATAGGGGCGGTGGGGGGGTACTATGGCTACACCTTC	CASRIGAVGGYYGYTF
TRBJ2-3	TRBV29-1	.	TRBD2	TGCAGCGTAGCGACTAGCGCTATCGAAGATACGCAGTATTTT	CSVATSAIEDTQYF
TRBJ1-6	TRBV11-2	.	TRBD1	TGTGCCAGCAGCTTATGGGGCGGTCTGGGACAGGGAAATTCGTCACCCCTCCACTTT	CASSLWGGLGQGNSSPLHF
TRBJ2-7	TRBV10-3	.	.	TGTGCCATCAGCCGCGGGGAGGCCTACGAGCAGTACTTC	CAISRGEAYEQYF
TRBJ2-3	TRBV9	.	TRBD2	TGTGCCAGCACCCCGCTCCGGGGGGGCGGCACAGATACGCAGTATTTT	CASTPLRGGGTDTQYF
TRBJ2-7	TRBV4-1	.	.	TGCGCCAGCAGCCAAGGGCACGAGCAGTACTTC	CASSQGHEQYF
TRBJ1-2	TRBV9	.	TRBD1	TGTGCCAGCAGCGTCTCCGGGACAGGGCTTGGCTACACCTTC	CASSVSGTGLGYTF
TRBJ2-7	TRBV5-8	.	.	TGTGCCAGCACCCGGACAGCGCCTTCCTACGAGCAGTACTTC	CASTRTAPSYEQYF
TRBJ1-5	TRBV19	.	.	TGTGCCAGTAGTAGAGACAGGTTCAATCAGCCCCAGCATTTT	CASSRDRFNQPQHF